What follows are 27 T cell receptor gamma chains derived from one specimen sequenced in a study of intestinal T cells in coeliac disease. LymphoTrack primers amplified TRG sequences from roughly 0.2 ug of biopsy DNA. TCRdb re-identified clones in the multiplex PCR reads via CATT. The repertoire holds about 2,000 gamma-chain clones, with 50% as singletons. For each case, the template was genomic DNA from ten roughly 4.8-µm formalin-fixed paraffin-embedded scrolls. Material: a duodenal biopsy. These receptors originate from a human donor with celiac disease.

This clone was seen a few times. The chain couples TRGV10 to TRGJP1. TRGV10 is placed among ORFs of uncertain function. This CDR3 spans 15 amino acids. V was pared by 8 bases and J by 0 bases, with 7 bases of the junction left unmatched. The CDR3 DNA is TGTGCTGCGTGGGATTCAAATACCACTGGTTGGTTCAAGATATTT. Encoded protein: CAAWDSNTTGWFKIF.

In its sample, this clone was seen once. The junction shows a germline mismatch at one end, possibly a read error. This sequence joins TRGV2 and TRGJP2. Germline-derived CDR1 and CDR2 are EGSNGY and YDSYNSKV. The CDR3 has 19 residues. CDR3 bases: TGTGCCACCTGTGACGCTGGTTCTGCCGGACATAGTAGTGATTGGATCAAGACGTTT. Its translation is CATCDAGSAGHSSDWIKTF.

Only one count was recorded for this clone. Possible read error: a much larger clone is one base away. The rearrangement uses TRGV2 and TRGJP2. Germline CDR1 is EGSNGY and CDR2 is YDSYNSKV. The CDR3 is 14 residues long. The CDR3 protein is CATWDVGSDWTKTF. The CDR3 DNA is TGTGCCACCTGGGACGTAGGTAGTGATTGGACCAAGACGTTT.

This clone showed up just a few times. This chain connects TRGV3 to TRGJ1 or TRGJ2. The CDR3 totals 15 residues. The germline V gene encodes CDR1 VTNTFY and CDR2 YDVSTARD (reference sequence). The trim removed 0 bases at V and 1 base at J, leaving 6 bases unmatched. CDR3 sequence reads: CATWDRPGNYYKKLF. The CDR3 nucleotides read TGTGCCACCTGGGACAGGCCGGGTAATTATTATAAGAAACTCTTT.

In the case of this clone: A read error may account for a junction end that differs from germline. This rearrangement joins TRGV10 to TRGJ1 or TRGJ2. TRGV10 is an open reading frame whose function is uncertain. The CDR3 spans 9 residues. This CDR3 reads CAAWDEKLF. The CDR3 DNA reads TGTGCTGCGTGGGATGAGAAACTTTTT.

This clone was detected a few times. The rearrangement uses TRGV11 and TRGJ1 or TRGJ2. TRGV11 is noted as an ORF with a role that remains uncertain. V shed 8 bases and J 1 base; nucleotides not matched to a gene: 5. CDR3 size: 13 residues. Here the CDR3 DNA reads TGTGCCTGCTGGAGAAAAAATTATTATAAGAAACTCTTT. Protein product: CACWRKNYYKKLF.

The chain combines TRGV2 with TRGJ1 or TRGJ2. The junction had 2 bases not matched to a gene; V was cut back by 0 bases and J by 6 bases. This CDR3 comprises 12 residues. Germline CDR1 is EGSNGY and CDR2 is YDSYNSKV. CDR3 protein: CATWDGSYKKLF. The CDR3 nucleotides are TGTGCCACCTGGGACGGGAGTTATAAGAAACTCTTT.

The V and J genes are TRGV10 and TRGJP1. TRGV10 is an ORF for which the function is uncertain. This CDR3 has 15 residues. V was pared by 8 bases and J by 3 bases, with 10 bases of the junction left unmatched. This chain's CDR3 is CAAWDPPPTGWFKIF. In DNA form, the CDR3 reads TGTGCTGCGTGGGATCCCCCCCCCACTGGTTGGTTCAAGATATTT.

The chain recombines TRGV11 with TRGJP2. TRGV11 falls under the ORF class, with uncertain function. CDR3 length: 13 amino acids. The ends lost 6 bases at V and 3 bases at J; junction bases unmatched: 1. The CDR3 protein is CACWIGSDWIKTF. CDR3 in DNA: TGTGCCTGCTGGATTGGTAGTGATTGGATCAAGACGTTT.

As to this clone: This may arise from a read error, as a much more abundant clone is one base away. The rearrangement joins TRGV2 to TRGJ1 or TRGJ2. In germline, CDR1 is EGSNGY, CDR2 YDSYNSKV. With V trimmed by 2 bases and J by 3 bases, 7 bases remained unmatched. The length of the CDR3 is 14 residues. In DNA, the CDR3 is TGTGCCACCTGGGACGCCCCGTGTTATTATAAGAAACTCTTT. Amino acid sequence: CATWDAPCYYKKLF.

This clone has just a few counts. The chain has TRGV3 and TRGJ1 or TRGJ2. Germline lookup yields CDR1 VTNTFY and CDR2 YDVSTARD (reference sequence). Unmatched junction bases numbered 4, after V lost 0 bases and J lost 11 bases. The CDR3 is 11 amino acids. The CDR3: CATWDRQEKLF. In DNA form, the CDR3 reads TGTGCCACCTGGGACAGGCAGGAGAAACTCTTT.

Turning to this clone: The same CDR3 also results from other DNA sequences found in this sample. CDR3 amino acids: CATWDGSSDWIKTF. The DNA for the CDR3 is TGTGCCACCTGGGACGGGTCTAGTGATTGGATCAAGACGTTT. The genes are TRGV2 and TRGJP2. Germline assignment: CDR1 EGSNGY and CDR2 YDSYNSKV. The CDR3 loop spans 14 amino acids. Unmatched junction bases numbered 2, after V lost 0 bases and J lost 4 bases.

Turning to this clone: One end of the junction fails to match germline, which may point to a read error. The chain carries TRGV2 and TRGJ1 or TRGJ2. Germline V gene lookup returns CDR1 EGSNGY and CDR2 YDSYNSKV. This CDR3 contains 14 residues. CDR3 protein: CATWGGRIIGKKLF. The DNA of the CDR3 is TGTGCCACCTGGGGCGGGCGGATAATCGGGAAGAAACTCTTT.

By frequency in the sample, this clone is large. This chain joins TRGV10 and TRGJP2. TRGV10 is treated as an ORF (open reading frame) with a function not yet certain. This CDR3 has 10 amino acids. J was trimmed by 7 bases and V by 9 bases; bases with no gene match: 0. The CDR3: CAACDWIKTF. Written as DNA, the CDR3 is TGTGCTGCGTGTGATTGGATCAAGACGTTT.

This chain connects TRGV8 to TRGJ1 or TRGJ2. Per the germline V gene, CDR1 is VENAVY and CDR2 is YDSYNSRV. Unmatched junction bases numbered 17, after V lost 12 bases and J lost 0 bases. The CDR3 is 15 amino acids. The CDR3 here is CAPSDGTTNYYKKLF. CDR3 nucleotide sequence: TGTGCCCCCTCGGACGGGACGACGAATTATTATAAGAAACTCTTT.

The table lists this clone with a few counts. V and J are TRGV2 and TRGJP2. CDR3 length equals 12 residues. After removal of 4 bases from V and 11 bases from J, the junction contained 7 bases not matched to a gene. Per germline, CDR1 EGSNGY and CDR2 YDSYNSKV. This CDR3 is CATWEFEWIKTF. The DNA of the CDR3 is TGTGCCACCTGGGAATTTGAATGGATCAAGACGTTT.

The chain is built from TRGV11 and TRGJ1 or TRGJ2. TRGV11 is an ORF; its function is uncertain. The CDR3 loop spans 14 amino acids. V dropped 1 base and J dropped 4; count of bases not matched to a gene: 4. The CDR3 loop reads CACWIRHRYYKKLF. DNA for the CDR3: TGTGCCTGCTGGATTAGGCATCGATATTATAAGAAACTCTTT.

As concerns this clone: A much larger clonotype is one base distant, so this may be a read error. The chain is built from TRGV2 and TRGJ1 or TRGJ2. This CDR3 has 15 residues. Germline CDR1 is EGSNGY and CDR2 is YDSYNSKV. The CDR3 DNA is TGTGCCACCCGGGACGGGCATCGGTTTTATTATAAGAAACTCTTT. Encoded protein: CATRDGHRFYYKKLF.

The rearrangement joins TRGV10 to TRGJP1. TRGV10 is an ORF for which the function is uncertain. The V segment lost 7 bases and the J segment 10 bases; nucleotides outside the gene matches: 10. The CDR3 consists of 13 residues. The CDR3 DNA reads as TGTGCTGCGTGGTTGGGTGATGATTGGTTCAAGATATTT. Translating it yields CAAWLGDDWFKIF.

This rearrangement joins TRGV3 to TRGJ1 or TRGJ2. CDR1 and CDR2 (germline): VTNTFY, YDVSTARD (reference sequence). This CDR3 has 11 amino acids. After removal of 9 bases from V and 1 base from J, the junction contained 3 bases not matched to a gene. CDR3: CATVNYYKKLF. CDR3 sequence (DNA): TGTGCCACCGTCAATTATTATAAGAAACTCTTT.

This clone was observed a few times. V is TRGV11 and J is TRGJP1. TRGV11 is placed among ORFs of uncertain function. The CDR3 loop spans 15 amino acids. V lost 8 bases, J lost 3 bases, and 9 bases stayed unmatched. Here the CDR3 reads CACWKDRSTGWFKIF. The DNA of the CDR3 is TGTGCCTGCTGGAAAGATCGTTCCACTGGTTGGTTCAAGATATTT.

About this clone: A much larger clone is a single base away; this may be a read error. This rearrangement joins TRGV10 to TRGJP1. TRGV10 is recorded as an ORF, its role being uncertain. The V segment lost 8 bases and the J segment 3 bases; nucleotides outside the gene matches: 10. This CDR3 contains 15 residues. CDR3 amino acids: CAAWEAHATGWFKIF. DNA of the CDR3: TGTGCTGCGTGGGAAGCTCATGCCACTGGTTGGTTCAAGATATTT.

There are a few counts of this clone. J is TRGJP2 and V is TRGV2. Germline values: CDR1 EGSNGY, CDR2 YDSYNSKV. V shed 3 bases and J 2 bases; nucleotides not matched to a gene: 3. The CDR3 runs 14 residues. The chain's CDR3 is CATWDLSSDWIKTF. The CDR3 DNA sequence: TGTGCCACCTGGGACCTCAGTAGTGATTGGATCAAGACGTTT.

A few counts support this clone. The gene calls are TRGV2 and TRGJ1 or TRGJ2. The V gene end was trimmed by 4 bases and the J gene end by 7 bases; junction bases not matched to a gene: 1. The germline V gene has CDR1 EGSNGY and CDR2 YDSYNSKV. The CDR3 has 10 amino acids. CDR3 sequence: CATWEYKKLF. The CDR3 DNA reads TGTGCCACCTGGGAATATAAGAAACTCTTT.

The chain links TRGV3 to TRGJ1 or TRGJ2. Germline assignment: CDR1 VTNTFY and CDR2 YDVSTARD (reference sequence). This CDR3 spans 9 amino acids. The J segment lost 16 bases and the V segment lost 0 bases, leaving 3 bases of the junction unmatched. The CDR3 DNA reads as TGTGCCACCTGGGACAGGCCGCTCTTT. Encoded protein: CATWDRPLF.

The rearrangement links TRGV3 to TRGJP1. V trimming: 1 base; J trimming: 13 bases; junction bases outside the gene matches: 15. The length of the CDR3 is 15 residues. Per germline, CDR1 VTNTFY and CDR2 YDVSTARD (reference sequence). CDR3 protein: CATWDSPSYLVFKIF. DNA of the CDR3: TGTGCCACCTGGGACAGCCCATCCTACTTGGTGTTCAAGATATTT.

This sequence joins TRGV10 and TRGJP1. TRGV10 is flagged as an ORF with uncertain function. With 8 bases clipped from V and 2 bases from J, the junction kept 9 bases outside the gene matches. The CDR3 is made up of 15 amino acids. CDR3 protein: CAAWDYVTTGWFKIF. Written as DNA, the CDR3 is TGTGCTGCGTGGGATTATGTGACCACTGGTTGGTTCAAGATATTT.